The clone carrying this T cell receptor (beta chain) came up once. Its target is unknown. PCR employed 60 Vbeta and 13 Jbeta primers. Measured with immunoSEQ multiplex PCR; TCRdb has only the in-frame clones, and not every one. The table has 150,000 to 200,000 clones, approximately 80% seen once. The data were taken from a study of cytomegalovirus exposure and HLA in healthy donors. The CDR3 runs to 16 residues. CDR1 SNHLY and CDR2 FYNNEI come from the germline V gene. V lost 5 bases to trimming and J lost 1 base; unmatched junction nucleotides: 6. The study, taken as a whole, reports: Reports described diagnosis of cytomegalovirus status by the classifier as highly specific and sensitive. In a later analysis, 17,000 or so TCR beta sequences were associated with HLA alleles at 0.05 false discovery rate.

This chain links TRBV2 with TRBJ2-1; 9 bases line up with TRBD2. The receptor comes from a woman aged 25-40 years in good health and CMV-seropositive. The material sequenced was PBMCs. The DNA for the CDR3 is TGTGCCAGCAGTAAGAGGGGACTAGCATCCTACAATGAGCAGTTCTTC. Amino acid sequence: CASSKRGLASYNEQFF.